This T cell receptor beta chain is drawn from a study of neurological immune-mediated disorders. Template-switch 5'RACE cDNA synthesis added a 10-nucleotide unique molecular identifier. Per sequencing run, 15-18 subjects together gave over 200 million TCR-beta sequences. TCRdb re-derived calls from the 5' RACE reads in MiXCR, one entry per CDR3 protein. The repertoire holds about 52,000 distinct CDR3 sequences, around 3.9% seen once, with around 1.5% in the top ten. Source material was 2 million unsorted PBMCs, stored at -80 °C in RNAlater. This clonotype was observed many times. The CDR3 consists of 13 residues. The ends lost 5 bases at V and 8 bases at J; junction bases unmatched: 3. The germline gives CDR1 SGHRS, CDR2 YFSETQ.

Sequencing input: PBMCs. The chain uses TRBV5-1 and TRBJ1-6; TRBD1 matches at 8 bases. The receptor's source is a man between 25 and 39 years old with multiple sclerosis. Here the CDR3 reads CASRTGADSPLHF. The DNA of the CDR3 is TGCGCCAGCAGGACAGGGGCCGATTCACCCCTCCACTTT.